This T cell receptor beta chain was sequenced in a study of cytomegalovirus exposure and HLA in healthy donors. Germline V gene sequence: CDR1 SQVTM, CDR2 ANQGSEA. The length of the CDR3 is 15 residues. Between the trimmed V and J ends, which lost 0 bases and 1 base, there was a span of 12 bases. Primers included in the PCR were 60 Vbeta and 13 Jbeta primers. The repertoire was sequenced with immunoSEQ multiplex PCR; TCRdb's copy has only in-frame clones and lacks some. Among 120,000 to 150,000 clones, roughly 76% were seen once, and the ten largest hold roughly 2.9%. This sequence joins TRBV29-1 and TRBJ1-1, with a weak D call TRBD1 (5 bases). This clonotype was sampled from a woman aged 25 to 39 in good health and CMV-seronegative. Material for sequencing was PBMCs. CDR3 protein: CSVEEGRTPNTEAFF. As DNA, the CDR3 is TGCAGCGTTGAAGAGGGGCGGACACCGAACACTGAAGCTTTCTTT.